These 23 T cell receptor beta chains originate from one sample sequenced in a study of blood T cells in healthy people across ages. Alongside a J-beta primer mix, a sample-barcoded 5' primer served in a second PCR lasting 7 to 11 cycles. TCRdb re-derived calls from the 5' RACE reads in MiXCR, one entry per CDR3 protein. The sample includes approximately 850,000 distinct CDR3 sequences, 55% to 70% of them seen just once. Material: blood. These TCRs come from a man in his thirties or forties in good health.

V gene TRBV5-1 combines with J gene TRBJ2-1; no firm D call. CDR1 and CDR2 from the germline V gene are SGHRS and YFSETQ. The V and J ends lost 0 bases and 15 bases respectively, with 19 bases between them. The CDR3 loop spans 14 amino acids. The CDR3 sequence is CASSLALDFGLRFF. The CDR3 DNA follows: TGCGCCAGCAGCTTGGCCTTAGACTTTGGTTTGCGGTTCTTC.

This clonotype was picked up one time. The rearrangement joins TRBV20-1 to TRBJ2-6, with TRBD1 matching 8 bases. V trimming: 6 bases; J trimming: 3 bases; junction bases outside the gene matches: 7. Germline V gene lookup returns CDR1 DFQATT and CDR2 SNEGSKA (reference sequence). The CDR3 covers 15 residues. As DNA, the CDR3 is TGCAGTGCACAGGGGGGAGGCTTTGGGGCCAACGTCCTGACTTTC. Protein sequence: CSAQGGGFGANVLTF.

V is TRBV6-2 or TRBV6-3 and J is TRBJ2-1; D is tentatively TRBD1 or TRBD2 (5 bases each). CDR1 and CDR2 from the germline V gene are MNHEY and SVGEGT. This CDR3 spans 12 amino acids. V was clipped by 3 bases and J by 11 bases, with 11 bases between them. DNA of the CDR3: TGTGCCAGCAGTTATAGTTTGGGACAGCAGTTCTTC. Protein sequence: CASSYSLGQQFF.

In its sample, this clonotype was seen once. The chain employs TRBV7-9 and TRBJ2-1; D gene ambiguous. The J call may not be correct, given that the DNA end is closer to TRBJ2-7. The germline CDR1 and CDR2 sequences are SEHNR and FQNEAQ (reference sequence). The CDR3 length is 17 residues. For the CDR3, the DNA is TGTGCCAGCAGCTTATTACCAGCCCCTAAAAAGTACAATGAGCAGTACTTC. Protein product: CASSLLPAPKKYNEQYF.

This clonotype came up once. The chain combines TRBV29-1 with TRBJ2-1, with 8 bases that match TRBD2. The germline V gene encodes CDR1 SQVTM and CDR2 ANQGSEA. V lost 7 bases, J lost 6 bases, and 11 bases stayed unmatched. The CDR3 contains 14 residues. The CDR3 here is CSATIAGICNEQFF. The CDR3 DNA is TGCAGCGCCACAATAGCGGGGATATGCAATGAGCAGTTCTTC.

This chain uses TRBV10-3 with TRBJ1-6, with D unclear. CDR3 length equals 12 residues. Per germline, CDR1 ENHRY and CDR2 SYGVKD. Trimming took 5 bases from V and 10 from J, leaving 9 bases between them. In DNA, the CDR3 is TGTGCCATCAGTTTACCGTACTCACCCCTCCACTTT. It encodes CAISLPYSPLHF.

The chain uses TRBV12-3 or TRBV12-4 and TRBJ1-4, with D hard to call. The CDR3 sequence is 14 residues long. Trimming took 3 bases from V and 5 from J, leaving 10 bases between them. CDR3 in amino acids: CASSFGQLNEKLFF. The CDR3 coding sequence is TGTGCCAGCAGTTTTGGTCAGTTAAATGAAAAACTGTTTTTT.

This rearrangement joins TRBV6-6 to TRBJ2-5, with 12 bases aligning to TRBD1. Germline CDR1 reads MNHNY; CDR2 reads SVGAGI (reference sequence). This CDR3 contains 16 residues. The ends lost 1 base at V and 5 bases at J; junction bases unmatched: 5. In DNA, the CDR3 is TGTGCCAGCAGTTACTGGGGGACAGGGGGCGCGGAGACCCAGTACTTC. Protein sequence: CASSYWGTGGAETQYF.

The chain couples TRBV4-2 to TRBJ2-1, with D uncertain. The CDR3 loop spans 13 amino acids. Germline V gene data show CDR1 as LGHNA and CDR2 as YNFKEQ. V was pared by 1 base and J by 8 bases, with 9 bases between. The CDR3 bases are TGTGCCAGCAGCCAAGTTAAGTCCGATGAGCAGTTCTTC. Translating it yields CASSQVKSDEQFF.

This chain connects TRBV6-6 to TRBJ1-2; 8 bases are shared with TRBD1. Trimming took 11 bases from V and 8 from J; bases not matched to a gene: 7. Per germline, CDR1 MNHNY and CDR2 SVGAGI (reference sequence). The CDR3 loop spans 11 amino acids. The CDR3 region has the DNA TGTGCCGCCTGGACAGGGAGAGGCTACACCTTC. It is translated as CAAWTGRGYTF.

This chain uses TRBV10-3 with TRBJ1-6, with D maybe TRBD1 (6 bases). Looked up from germline, CDR1 is ENHRY and CDR2 is SYGVKD. The V end was cut by 10 bases, the J end by 8 bases, with 12 bases between. The CDR3 length is 12 residues. The DNA for the CDR3 is TGTGCCACCTCGGGGGCAGATTCACCCCTCCACTTT. Translating gives CATSGADSPLHF.

J is TRBJ2-5 and V is TRBV20-1; 9 nucleotides align to TRBD1. The assigned J gene may be wrong: the sequence end matches TRBJ2-7 better. Germline values: CDR1 DFQATT, CDR2 SNEGSKA (reference sequence). The CDR3 sequence is 15 residues long. Written as DNA, the CDR3 is TGCAGTGCTAGCCCGCCGGGACAGGGAGGCTACGAGCAGTACTTC. Translating it yields CSASPPGQGGYEQYF.

This rearrangement joins TRBV12-3 or TRBV12-4 to TRBJ2-4, with D tentatively TRBD2 (5 bases). With 2 bases removed from V and 10 bases from J, the gap between germline ends came to 6 bases. This CDR3 is 11 amino acids long. Written as DNA, the CDR3 is TGTGCCAGCAGTTTAAGGGAGATTCAGTACTTC. This gives the protein CASSLREIQYF.

This clonotype was counted many times. This sequence joins TRBV10-3 and TRBJ2-1, with unresolved D. Germline V gives CDR1 ENHRY, CDR2 SYGVKD. The CDR3 contains 17 residues. Trimming removed 1 base at V and 2 bases at J, with 15 bases between. The CDR3 sequence is CAISEFGPELTYNEQFF. For the CDR3, the DNA is TGTGCCATCAGTGAGTTCGGACCGGAACTTACCTACAATGAGCAGTTCTTC.

This chain links TRBV20-1 with TRBJ2-5, with 9 bases that match TRBD2. This CDR3 is built from 16 residues. Germline trimming cut 0 bases from V and 7 bases from J; bases unmatched to any gene: 12. CDR1 and CDR2 from the germline V gene are DFQATT and SNEGSKA (reference sequence). This CDR3 reads CSARDQRREGLGTQYF. The CDR3 DNA sequence: TGCAGTGCTAGAGATCAGCGGCGGGAGGGCCTTGGGACCCAGTACTTC.

The chain carries TRBV11-2 and TRBJ2-1; TRBD1 is a possible D gene (6 bases). Germline V CDR1 and CDR2: SGHAT, FQNNGV. V lost 1 base and J 12 bases, leaving 10 bases between the germline ends. The CDR3 spans 12 residues. The CDR3 region has the DNA TGTGCCAGCAGCTTAGCCGGACAGATGCAGTTCTTC. As protein: CASSLAGQMQFF.

Comment on this clonotype: Germline and junction disagree at one end, which may indicate a read error. This chain uses TRBV20-1 with TRBJ1-6; the D is unclear. The CDR3 loop spans 15 amino acids. Germline V gene sequence: CDR1 DFQATT, CDR2 SNEGSKA (reference sequence). In nucleotides, the CDR3 is TGCAGTGCTAGTCTTGGGGATAGATATAACTCACCCCTCCACTTT. Translating gives CSASLGDRYNSPLHF.

The chain is built from TRBV7-2 and TRBJ2-4, with 10 positions matching TRBD1. CDR1 and CDR2 (germline): SGHTA, FQGNSA. The CDR3 length is 15 residues. The J segment lost 7 bases and the V segment lost 1 base, leaving 4 bases of the junction unmatched. The DNA for the CDR3 is TGTGCCAGCAGCTTAGTTCCGGACAGGGGGAACATTCAGTACTTC. Translated, it gives CASSLVPDRGNIQYF.

This clonotype was found a few times. This chain connects TRBV27 to TRBJ2-5, with a possible D match to TRBD1 (5 bases). The ends were cut back, 8 bases at V and 4 bases at J, with 17 bases in the middle. There are 14 residues in the CDR3. Germline CDR1 MNHEY, CDR2 SMNVEV (reference sequence). For the CDR3, the DNA is TGTGCCAGCTCTAGGACATATACAAGAGAGACCCAGTACTTC. It specifies CASSRTYTRETQYF.

Remarks on this clonotype: Given a much more abundant clone one base away, this may be a read error. The V gene is TRBV18, the J gene TRBJ2-5, with 7 bases fitting TRBD1. The CDR3 is 14 residues long. V shed 7 bases, J shed 1 base, and the junction held 6 bases outside the gene matches. Germline V CDR1 and CDR2: KGHSH, LQKENI. In DNA form, the CDR3 reads TGTGCCAGCTTACGTCACAGGGGCCAAGAGACCCAGTACTTC. It is translated as CASLRHRGQETQYF.

This rearrangement joins TRBV7-2 to TRBJ2-7, with no clear D. V was clipped by 5 bases and J by 3 bases, with 8 bases between them. The germline gives CDR1 SGHTA, CDR2 FQGNSA. The CDR3 runs 12 residues. CDR3: CASSTASYEQYF. In nucleotides, the CDR3 is TGTGCCAGCAGCACCGCTAGCTACGAGCAGTACTTC. The whole variable domain, filled in from reference TRBV7-2 and TRBJ2-7, reads GAGVSQSPSNKVTEKGKDVELRCDPISGHTALYWYRQSLGQGLEFLIYFQGNSAPDKSGLPSDRFSAERTGGSVSTLTIQRTQQEDSAVYLCASSTASYEQYFGPGTRLTVT.

V is TRBV7-8 and J is TRBJ1-5; D unclear. CDR3 length: 15 residues. V shed 3 bases and J shed 6 bases, with 15 bases lying between them. CDR1 and CDR2 from the germline V gene are SGHVS and FQNEAQ. DNA for the CDR3: TGTGCCAGCAGCTTGAGTAGGGTTCACAGTCAGCCCCAGCATTTT. Translating gives CASSLSRVHSQPQHF. The variable domain in full, completed from reference TRBV7-8 and TRBJ1-5, reads GAGVSQSPRYKVAKRGQDVALRCDPISGHVSLFWYQQALGQGPEFLTYFQNEAQLDKSGLPSDRFFAERPEGSVSTLKIQRTQQEDSAVYLCASSLSRVHSQPQHFGDGTRLSIL.

This clonotype has just a few counts. This chain joins TRBV3-1 and TRBJ2-5, with TRBD2 matching over 8 bases. The CDR3 totals 14 residues. V shed 0 bases and J 3 bases; nucleotides not matched to a gene: 0. The V gene's germline CDR1 is LGHDT and CDR2 YNNKEL (reference sequence). In DNA, the CDR3 is TGTGCCAGCAGCCAAGAACTAGCGGAAGAGACCCAGTACTTC. Amino acid sequence: CASSQELAEETQYF.